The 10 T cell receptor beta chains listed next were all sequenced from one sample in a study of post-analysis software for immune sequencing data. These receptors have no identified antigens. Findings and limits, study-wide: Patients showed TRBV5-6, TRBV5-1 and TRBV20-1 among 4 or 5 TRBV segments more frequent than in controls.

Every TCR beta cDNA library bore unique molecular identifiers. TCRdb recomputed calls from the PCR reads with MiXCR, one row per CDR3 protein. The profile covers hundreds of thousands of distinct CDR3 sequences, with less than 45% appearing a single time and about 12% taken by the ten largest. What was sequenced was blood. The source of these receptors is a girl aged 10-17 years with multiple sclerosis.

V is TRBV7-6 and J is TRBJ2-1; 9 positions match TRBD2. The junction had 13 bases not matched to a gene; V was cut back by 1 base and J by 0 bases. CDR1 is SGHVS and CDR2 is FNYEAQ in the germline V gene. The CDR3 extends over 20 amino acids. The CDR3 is CASSLDSVISGGSSYNEQFF. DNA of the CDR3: TGTGCCAGCAGCTTAGATTCCGTAATTAGCGGGGGAAGCTCCTACAATGAGCAGTTCTTC.

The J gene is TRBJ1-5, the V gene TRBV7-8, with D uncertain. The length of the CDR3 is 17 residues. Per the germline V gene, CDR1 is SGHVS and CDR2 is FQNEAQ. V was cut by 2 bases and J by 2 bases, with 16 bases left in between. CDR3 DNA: TGTGCCAGCAGCTTATCTTTTGATAATGGGGGCAATCAGCCCCAGCATTTT. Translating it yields CASSLSFDNGGNQPQHF.

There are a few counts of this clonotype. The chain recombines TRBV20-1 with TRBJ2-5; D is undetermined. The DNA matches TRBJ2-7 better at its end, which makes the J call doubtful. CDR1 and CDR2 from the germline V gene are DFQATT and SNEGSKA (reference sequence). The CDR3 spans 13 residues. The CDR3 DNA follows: TGCAGTGCTCTGGGTGACTTAGCCTACGAGCAGTACTTC. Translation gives CSALGDLAYEQYF.

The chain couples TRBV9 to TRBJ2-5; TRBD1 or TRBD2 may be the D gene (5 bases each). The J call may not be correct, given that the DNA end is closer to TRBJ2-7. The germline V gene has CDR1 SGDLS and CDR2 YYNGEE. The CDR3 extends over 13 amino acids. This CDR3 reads CASSVTLGVEQYF. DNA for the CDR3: TGTGCCAGCAGCGTAACACTGGGGGTCGAGCAGTACTTC.

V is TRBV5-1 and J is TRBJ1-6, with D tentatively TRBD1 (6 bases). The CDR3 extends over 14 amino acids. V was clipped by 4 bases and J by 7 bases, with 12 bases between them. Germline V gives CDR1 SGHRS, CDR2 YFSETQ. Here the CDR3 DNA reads TGCGCCAGCAGCCTGGACAGCCAGAATTCACCCCTCCACTTT. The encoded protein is CASSLDSQNSPLHF.

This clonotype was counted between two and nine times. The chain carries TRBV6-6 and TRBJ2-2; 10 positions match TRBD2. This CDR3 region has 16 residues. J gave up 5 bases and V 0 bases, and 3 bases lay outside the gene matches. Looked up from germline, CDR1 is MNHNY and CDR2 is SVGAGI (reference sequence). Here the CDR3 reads CASSYSLAGGTGELFF. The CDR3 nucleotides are TGTGCCAGCAGTTACTCTTTAGCGGGAGGAACCGGGGAGCTGTTTTTT.

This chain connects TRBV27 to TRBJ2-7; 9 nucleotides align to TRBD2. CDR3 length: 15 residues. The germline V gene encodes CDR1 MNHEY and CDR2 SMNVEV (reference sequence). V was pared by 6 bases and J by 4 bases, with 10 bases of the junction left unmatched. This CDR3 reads CASSSMAGGGYEQYF. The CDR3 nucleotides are TGTGCCAGCAGCTCGATGGCGGGAGGGGGGTACGAGCAGTACTTC.

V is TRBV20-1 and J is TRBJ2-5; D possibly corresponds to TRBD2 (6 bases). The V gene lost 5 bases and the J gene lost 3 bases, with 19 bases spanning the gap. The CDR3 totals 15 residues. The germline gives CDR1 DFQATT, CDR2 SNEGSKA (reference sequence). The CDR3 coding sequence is TGCAGTGCTTTCCGGGGCAGGGAGGACGAAGAGACCCAGTACTTC. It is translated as CSAFRGREDEETQYF.

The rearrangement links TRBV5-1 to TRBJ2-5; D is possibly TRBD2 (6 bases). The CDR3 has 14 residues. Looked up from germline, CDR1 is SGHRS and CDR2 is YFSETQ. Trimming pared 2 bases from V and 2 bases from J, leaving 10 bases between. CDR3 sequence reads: CASSFGTQQETQYF. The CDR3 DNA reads TGCGCCAGCAGCTTCGGGACTCAGCAAGAGACCCAGTACTTC. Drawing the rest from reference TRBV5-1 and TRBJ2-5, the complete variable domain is KAGVTQTPRYLIKTRGQQVTLSCSPISGHRSVSWYQQTPGQGLQFLFEYFSETQRNKGNFPGRFSGRQFSNSRSEMNVSTLELGDSALYLCASSFGTQQETQYFGPGTRLLVL.

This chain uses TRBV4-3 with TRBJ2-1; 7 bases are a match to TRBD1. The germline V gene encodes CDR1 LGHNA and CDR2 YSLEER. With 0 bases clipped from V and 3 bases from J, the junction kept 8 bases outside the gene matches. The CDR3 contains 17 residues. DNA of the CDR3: TGCGCCAGCAGCCAAGATACCGGGACAGCAAACTACAATGAGCAGTTCTTC. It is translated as CASSQDTGTANYNEQFF.